The T cell receptor beta chain described here comes from a study of cytomegalovirus exposure and HLA in healthy donors. Note on this clone: No antigen is known for it.

13 Jbeta primers and 60 Vbeta primers were used for the PCR. Clones were sequenced by immunoSEQ multiplex PCR, and TCRdb holds only the in-frame ones, with some missing. The data contain fewer than 200,000 clones, about 84% of them singletons. The CDR3 is 19 residues long. CDR1 and CDR2 from the germline V gene are LNHNV and YYDKDF (reference sequence). V was clipped by 2 bases and J by 0 bases, with 22 bases between them. Whole-study results and caveats: There was a cluster of highly shared sequence variants that was likely a sequencing artifact. Later on, analysis showed that most CMV-associated TCR beta chains appeared to be HLA-restricted.

This receptor was obtained from a woman aged 25 to 39 in good health and CMV-seropositive. This chain connects TRBV15 to TRBJ1-1; D is perhaps TRBD1 (5 bases). Material for sequencing was PBMCs. The CDR3 DNA reads as TGTGCCACCAGCAGACCCCCCCGGGGGGAGAATGGTTTGAACACTGAAGCTTTCTTT. Its translation: CATSRPPRGENGLNTEAFF.